This paragraph reports one T cell receptor (beta chain). Antigen unknown. The data are from a study of shared clonotypes between healthy human individuals. Study-wide results and caveats: A limitation of the genetic and exposure-history diversity represented arose from few donors.

V lost 1 base and J 9 bases, leaving 22 bases between the germline ends. The length of the CDR3 is 17 residues. Germline values: CDR1 LGHNA, CDR2 YNFKEQ. Each subset's genomic DNA was shared equally among a number of immunoSEQ plates. Roughly 200 ng DNA, tens of thousands of T cell genomes, went into each sorted-subset replicate PCR. Only in-frame clones appear in the TCRdb table, and some are missing; sequencing was by immunoSEQ multiplex PCR. The sample lists some 1,100,000 clones, around 78% occurring once. J is TRBJ2-1 and V is TRBV4-2; D gene unclear. What was sequenced was memory CD4+ T cells from PBMCs. Regarding subset: CD45RA-negative fraction. This sequence originates from a man in his late teens or twenties in good health. Some clones in this sample may be carry-over from other donors' samples. In DNA form, the CDR3 reads TGTGCCAGCAGCCAAGCTCTTCGGGCCGTACCACGAGGTGAGCAGTTCTTC. It encodes CASSQALRAVPRGEQFF.